This T cell receptor beta chain was recorded in a study of blood T cell repertoires in COVID-19. The CDR3 spans 21 residues. Per germline, CDR1 ENHRY and CDR2 SYGVKD. V was clipped by 0 bases and J by 1 base; unmatched bases: 12. TCRdb keeps only in-frame clones here, not all; method: immunoSEQ multiplex PCR. The sample lists around 160,000 clones; 90% were seen once. The V and J genes are TRBV10-3 and TRBJ2-1; 13 positions agree with TRBD2. The sample comprised peripheral blood. The receptor's source is a man between 60 and 75 years old with active or convalescent COVID-19. The CDR3 sequence is CAISESRGLAGAIASYNEQFF. The DNA for the CDR3 is TGTGCCATCAGTGAGTCGAGAGGACTAGCGGGGGCCATCGCTTCCTACAATGAGCAGTTCTTC.